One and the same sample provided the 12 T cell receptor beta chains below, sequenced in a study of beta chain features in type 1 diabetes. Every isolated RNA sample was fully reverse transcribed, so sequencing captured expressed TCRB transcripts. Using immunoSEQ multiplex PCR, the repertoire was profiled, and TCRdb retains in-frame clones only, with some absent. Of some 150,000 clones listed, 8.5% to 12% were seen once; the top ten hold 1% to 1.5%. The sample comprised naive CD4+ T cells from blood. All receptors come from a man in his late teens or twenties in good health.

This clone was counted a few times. CDR3 region: CASSHGADNEQFF. DNA for the CDR3: TGTGCCAGCAGCCATGGGGCAGACAATGAGCAGTTCTTC. The V gene is TRBV13, the J gene TRBJ2-1; D perhaps matches TRBD1 (5 bases). The germline V and J ends were trimmed by 5 bases and 5 bases, with 10 bases remaining between them. The CDR3 covers 13 residues. Germline assignment: CDR1 PRHDT and CDR2 FYEKMQ (reference sequence). Full variable domain (outside the CDR3, taken from reference TRBV13 and TRBJ2-1): AAGVIQSPRHLIKEKRETATLKCYPIPRHDTVYWYQQGPGQDPQFLISFYEKMQSDKGSIPDRFSAQQFSDYHSELNMSSLELGDSALYFCASSHGADNEQFFGPGTRLTVL.

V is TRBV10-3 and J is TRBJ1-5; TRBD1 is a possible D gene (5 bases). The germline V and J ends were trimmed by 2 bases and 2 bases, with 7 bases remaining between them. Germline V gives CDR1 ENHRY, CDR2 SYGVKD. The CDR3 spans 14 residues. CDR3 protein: CAISEGGGNQPQHF. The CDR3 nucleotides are TGTGCCATCAGTGAGGGAGGGGGCAATCAGCCCCAGCATTTT.

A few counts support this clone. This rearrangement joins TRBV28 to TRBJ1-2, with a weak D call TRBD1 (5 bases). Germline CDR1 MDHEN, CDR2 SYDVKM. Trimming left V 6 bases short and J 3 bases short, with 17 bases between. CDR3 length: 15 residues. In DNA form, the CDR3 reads TGTGCCAGCAGCAACCGACAGTCTTCCTACTATGGCTACACCTTC. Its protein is CASSNRQSSYYGYTF.

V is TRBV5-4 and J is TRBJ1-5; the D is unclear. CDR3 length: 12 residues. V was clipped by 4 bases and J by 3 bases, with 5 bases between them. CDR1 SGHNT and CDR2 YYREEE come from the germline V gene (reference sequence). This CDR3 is CASSQDNQPQHF. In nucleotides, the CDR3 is TGTGCCAGCAGCCAGGACAATCAGCCCCAGCATTTT.

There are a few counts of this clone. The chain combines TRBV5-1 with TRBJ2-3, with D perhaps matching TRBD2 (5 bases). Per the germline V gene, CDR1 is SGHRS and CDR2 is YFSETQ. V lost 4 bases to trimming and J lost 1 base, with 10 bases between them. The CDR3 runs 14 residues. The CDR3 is CASSMTTGTDTQYF. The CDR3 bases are TGCGCCAGCAGCATGACTACGGGCACAGATACGCAGTATTTT.

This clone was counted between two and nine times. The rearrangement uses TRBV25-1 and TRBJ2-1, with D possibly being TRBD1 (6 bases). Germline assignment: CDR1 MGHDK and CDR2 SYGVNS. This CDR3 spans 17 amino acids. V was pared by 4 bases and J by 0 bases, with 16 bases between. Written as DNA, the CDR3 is TGTGCCAGCAGTGGATTCCTTCAGGGGTTCTCCTACAATGAGCAGTTCTTC. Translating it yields CASSGFLQGFSYNEQFF.

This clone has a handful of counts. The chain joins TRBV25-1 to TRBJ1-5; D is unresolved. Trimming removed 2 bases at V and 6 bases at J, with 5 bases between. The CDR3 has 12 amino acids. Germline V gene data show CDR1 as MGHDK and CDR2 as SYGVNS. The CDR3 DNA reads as TGTGCCAGCAGTGAACTGTTTCAGCCCCAGCATTTT. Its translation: CASSELFQPQHF.

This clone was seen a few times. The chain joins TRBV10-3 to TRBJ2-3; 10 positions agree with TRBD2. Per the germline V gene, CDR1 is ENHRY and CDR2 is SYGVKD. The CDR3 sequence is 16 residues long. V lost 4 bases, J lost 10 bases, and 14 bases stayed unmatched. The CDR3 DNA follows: TGTGCCATCAGTGGACCCGGCTTGGGGAGCGGGGGGGCGCAGTATTTT. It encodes CAISGPGLGSGGAQYF.

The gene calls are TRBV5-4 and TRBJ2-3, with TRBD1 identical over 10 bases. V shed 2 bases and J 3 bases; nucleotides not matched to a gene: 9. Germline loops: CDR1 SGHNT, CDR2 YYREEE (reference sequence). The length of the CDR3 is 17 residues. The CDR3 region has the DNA TGTGCCAGCAGCTTAGAAGCGGGACAGGGGTTTACAGATACGCAGTATTTT. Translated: CASSLEAGQGFTDTQYF.

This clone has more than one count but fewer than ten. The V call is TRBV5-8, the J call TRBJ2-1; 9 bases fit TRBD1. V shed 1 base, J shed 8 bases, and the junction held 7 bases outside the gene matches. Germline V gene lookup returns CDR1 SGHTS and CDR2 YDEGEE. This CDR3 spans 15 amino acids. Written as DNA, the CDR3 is TGTGCCAGCAGCTTGTCTACAGGGGGCCTCGATGAGCAGTTCTTC. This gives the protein CASSLSTGGLDEQFF.

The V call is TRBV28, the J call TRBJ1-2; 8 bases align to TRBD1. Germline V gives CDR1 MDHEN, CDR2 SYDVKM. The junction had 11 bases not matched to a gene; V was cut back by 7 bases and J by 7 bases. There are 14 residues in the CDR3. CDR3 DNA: TGTGCCAGCACCTGGACAGGGCGGGAAAGTGGCTACACCTTC. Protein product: CASTWTGRESGYTF.

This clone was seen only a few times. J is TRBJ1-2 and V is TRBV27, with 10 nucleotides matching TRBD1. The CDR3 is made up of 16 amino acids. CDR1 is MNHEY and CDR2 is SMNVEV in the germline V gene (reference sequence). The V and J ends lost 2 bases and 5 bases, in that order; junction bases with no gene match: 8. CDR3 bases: TGTGCCAGCAGTTTACGGGTGACAGGGGGCGCGTATGGCTACACCTTC. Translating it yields CASSLRVTGGAYGYTF.